What follows are 11 T cell receptor beta chains derived from one specimen sequenced in a study of cytomegalovirus exposure and HLA in healthy donors. Primers for the PCR totalled 60 Vbeta and 13 Jbeta. Profiled with immunoSEQ multiplex PCR; TCRdb holds only in-frame clones, not every one. The repertoire holds 95,000 to 110,000 clones, with roughly 80% as singletons. Sequenced: PBMCs. These receptors were obtained from a man aged 25-40 years in good health and CMV-seronegative.

The chain carries TRBV10-1 and TRBJ2-3; 10 nucleotides agree with TRBD1. The germline V gene encodes CDR1 WNHNN and CDR2 SYGVQD (reference sequence). V gave up 8 bases and J gave up 4 bases; unmatched junction bases: 6. The CDR3 has 14 residues. CDR3 in amino acids: CASGTGEPPDTQYF. The CDR3 DNA is TGCGCCAGCGGGACAGGGGAACCTCCAGATACGCAGTATTTT.

In its sample, this clone was seen a few times. J is TRBJ1-4 and V is TRBV6-6; D perhaps matches TRBD1 (6 bases). V lost 6 bases and J 8 bases, leaving 16 bases between the germline ends. Germline V gene sequence: CDR1 MNHNY, CDR2 SVGAGI (reference sequence). The CDR3 runs 14 residues. The CDR3 sequence: CASRLGGGGEKLFF. As DNA, the CDR3 is TGTGCCAGCAGATTGGGTGGGGGCGGCGAAAAACTGTTTTTT.

The genes are TRBV5-1 and TRBJ1-6, with TRBD1 as a possible D gene (6 bases). The CDR3 is 16 amino acids. CDR1 and CDR2 (germline): SGHRS, YFSETQ. Deletions cut 0 bases from V and 10 bases from J, with 17 bases between. The CDR3 region has the DNA TGCGCCAGCAGCTTGGCCGGGACACCCTTTGGCTCACCCCTCCACTTT. Amino acids: CASSLAGTPFGSPLHF.

The chain is built from TRBV2 and TRBJ2-7; TRBD1 aligns across 10 bases. V shed 3 bases and J 4 bases; nucleotides not matched to a gene: 6. This CDR3 contains 15 residues. The germline V gene encodes CDR1 SNHLY and CDR2 FYNNEI. CDR3 coding DNA: TGTGCCAGCAGTGAGGGACAGGGGTTGTTGTACGAGCAGTACTTC. The encoded protein is CASSEGQGLLYEQYF.

This clone was seen once. The chain recombines TRBV19 with TRBJ1-4, with D unresolved. The CDR3 has 12 residues. Germline CDR1 and CDR2: LNHDA and SQIVND (reference sequence). Trimming took 5 bases from V and 11 from J, leaving 12 bases between them. CDR3 protein: CASSGRAEKLFF. The DNA of the CDR3 is TGTGCCAGTAGTGGGAGGGCGGAGAAACTGTTTTTT.

The rearrangement joins TRBV6-4 to TRBJ2-3, with D tentatively TRBD2 (7 bases). Germline CDR1 and CDR2: MRHNA and SNTAGT. Trimming stripped 2 bases from V and 2 bases from J, with 11 bases between. The CDR3 runs 15 residues. The CDR3 region has the DNA TGTGCCAGCAGTGACGGAGGGGGGGCCACAGATACGCAGTATTTT. Residues: CASSDGGGATDTQYF.

This clone was seen just once. An end of the junction does not agree with germline; a read error may underlie this. The chain employs TRBV7-7 and TRBJ2-7; a possible D gene is TRBD1 (6 bases). The CDR3 runs 13 residues. Germline V CDR1 and CDR2: SSHAT, FNYEAQ (reference sequence). CDR3 residues: CASSPGAPDEQYF. The CDR3 DNA reads TGTGCTAGCAGCCCAGGGGCTCCGGACGAGCAGTACTTC.

The chain has TRBV19 and TRBJ1-1; 7 bases fit TRBD1. The CDR3 is 15 residues long. Trimming at V came to 7 bases and at J to 0 bases, leaving 8 bases not matched to a gene. From germline, CDR1 is LNHDA and CDR2 SQIVND (reference sequence). CDR3 sequence (DNA): TGTGCCAGTACCCCATCGACAGGGTTGAACACTGAAGCTTTCTTT. Its protein is CASTPSTGLNTEAFF.

The chain links TRBV30 to TRBJ2-3; a weak D match, TRBD2 (7 bases). V was pared by 0 bases and J by 10 bases, with 32 bases between. From germline, CDR1 is GTSNPN and CDR2 SVGIG (reference sequence). The CDR3 covers 19 residues. In DNA, the CDR3 is TGTGCCTGGAGTGTACTAAGGCCCCAACTAGCGAGGGGGGGCCGGGCGCAGTATTTT. It yields the protein CAWSVLRPQLARGGRAQYF.

This clone was observed a few times. V is TRBV5-1 and J is TRBJ2-1; the match to TRBD2 covers 8 bases. In germline, CDR1 is SGHRS, CDR2 YFSETQ. After removal of 1 base from V and 8 bases from J, the junction contained 8 bases not matched to a gene. The CDR3 covers 15 residues. CDR3 loop: CASSLNGGALDEQFF. CDR3 bases: TGCGCCAGCAGCTTGAACGGGGGGGCCCTGGATGAGCAGTTCTTC.

The chain uses TRBV14 and TRBJ2-7; 10 bases fit TRBD1. This CDR3 region has 13 residues. After removal of 10 bases from V and 4 bases from J, the junction contained 7 bases not matched to a gene. Germline V lookup: CDR1 SGHDN, CDR2 FVKESK. DNA for the CDR3: TGTGCCATCTCGGGGACAGGGGCTTACGAGCAGTACTTC. This codes for CAISGTGAYEQYF. Complete variable domain (other parts from reference TRBV14 and TRBJ2-7): EAGVTQFPSHSVIEKGQTVTLRCDPISGHDNLYWYRRVMGKEIKFLLHFVKESKQDESGMPNNRFLAERTGGTYSTLKVQPAELEDSGVYFCAISGTGAYEQYFGPGTRLTVT.